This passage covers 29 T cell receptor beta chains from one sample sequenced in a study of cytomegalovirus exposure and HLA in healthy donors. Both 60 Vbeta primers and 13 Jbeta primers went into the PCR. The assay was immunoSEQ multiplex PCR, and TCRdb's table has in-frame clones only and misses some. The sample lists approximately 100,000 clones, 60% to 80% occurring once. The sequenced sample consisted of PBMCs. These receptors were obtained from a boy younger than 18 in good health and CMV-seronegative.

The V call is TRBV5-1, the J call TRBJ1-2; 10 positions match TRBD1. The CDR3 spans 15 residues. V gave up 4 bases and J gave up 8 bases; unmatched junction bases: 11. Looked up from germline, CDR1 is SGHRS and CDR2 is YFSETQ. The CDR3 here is CASSGGTGAMRGYTF. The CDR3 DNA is TGCGCCAGCAGCGGGGGGACAGGGGCGATGCGAGGCTACACCTTC.

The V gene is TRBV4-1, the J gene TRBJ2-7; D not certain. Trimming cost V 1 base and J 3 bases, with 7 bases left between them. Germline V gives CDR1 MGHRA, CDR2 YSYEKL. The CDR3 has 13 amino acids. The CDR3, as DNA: TGCGCCAGCAGCCAAGGGCTCAGCTACGAGCAGTACTTC. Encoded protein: CASSQGLSYEQYF.

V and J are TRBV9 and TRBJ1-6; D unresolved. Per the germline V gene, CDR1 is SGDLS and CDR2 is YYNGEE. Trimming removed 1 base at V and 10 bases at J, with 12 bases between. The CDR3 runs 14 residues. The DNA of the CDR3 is TGTGCCAGCAGCGTATGGGCGGGGAACTCACCCCTCCACTTT. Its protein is CASSVWAGNSPLHF.

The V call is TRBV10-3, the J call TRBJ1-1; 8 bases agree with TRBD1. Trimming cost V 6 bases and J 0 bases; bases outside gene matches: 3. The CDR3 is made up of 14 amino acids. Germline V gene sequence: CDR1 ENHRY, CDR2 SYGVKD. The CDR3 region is CAIRGDRLNTEAFF. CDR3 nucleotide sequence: TGTGCCATCAGGGGGGACAGGTTGAACACTGAAGCTTTCTTT.

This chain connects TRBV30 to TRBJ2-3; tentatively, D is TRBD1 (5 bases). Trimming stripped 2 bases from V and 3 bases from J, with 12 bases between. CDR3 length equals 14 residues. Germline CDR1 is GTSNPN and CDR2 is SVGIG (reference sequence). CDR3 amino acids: CAWSRQRPTDTQYF. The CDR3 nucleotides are TGTGCCTGGAGTCGACAGCGACCTACAGATACGCAGTATTTT.

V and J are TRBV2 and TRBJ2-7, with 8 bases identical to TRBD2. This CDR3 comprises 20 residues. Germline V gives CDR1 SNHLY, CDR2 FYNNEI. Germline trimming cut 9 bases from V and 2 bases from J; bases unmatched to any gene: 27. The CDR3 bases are TGTGCCAGTAGAACCGTCAGCCGGGGGGGCTTGAGGGGTTTAACCTACGAGCAGTACTTC. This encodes CASRTVSRGGLRGLTYEQYF.

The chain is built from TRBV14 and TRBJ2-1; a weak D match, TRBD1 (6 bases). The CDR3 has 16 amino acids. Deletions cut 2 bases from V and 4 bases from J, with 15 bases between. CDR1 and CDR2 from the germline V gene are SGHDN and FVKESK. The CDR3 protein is CASSQYYRDDYNEQFF. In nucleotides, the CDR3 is TGTGCCAGCAGCCAATACTACAGGGATGATTACAATGAGCAGTTCTTC.

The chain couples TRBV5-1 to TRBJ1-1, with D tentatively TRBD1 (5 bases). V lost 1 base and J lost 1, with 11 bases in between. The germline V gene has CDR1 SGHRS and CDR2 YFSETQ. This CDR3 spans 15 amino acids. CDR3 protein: CASSLTGGTNTEAFF. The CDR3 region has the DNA TGCGCCAGCAGCTTGACCGGGGGTACGAACACTGAAGCTTTCTTT.

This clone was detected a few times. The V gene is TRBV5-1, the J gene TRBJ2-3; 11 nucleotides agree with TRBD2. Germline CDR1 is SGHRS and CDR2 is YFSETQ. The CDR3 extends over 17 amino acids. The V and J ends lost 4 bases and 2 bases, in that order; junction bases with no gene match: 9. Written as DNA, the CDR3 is TGCGCCAGCAGCCATCCCGGGACTAGCGGTCTCACAGATACGCAGTATTTT. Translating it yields CASSHPGTSGLTDTQYF.

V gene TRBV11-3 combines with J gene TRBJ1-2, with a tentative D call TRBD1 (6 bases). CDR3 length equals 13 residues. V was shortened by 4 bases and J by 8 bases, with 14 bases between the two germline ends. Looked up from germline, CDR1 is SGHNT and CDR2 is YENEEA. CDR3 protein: CASSSTGFQGYTF. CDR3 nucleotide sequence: TGTGCCAGCAGCTCTACAGGGTTTCAGGGCTACACCTTC. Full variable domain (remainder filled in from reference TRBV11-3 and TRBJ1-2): EAGVVQSPRYKIIEKKQPVAFWCNPISGHNTLYWYLQNLGQGPELLIRYENEEAVDDSQLPKDRFSAERLKGVDSTLKIQPAELGDSAVYLCASSSTGFQGYTFGSGTRLTVV.

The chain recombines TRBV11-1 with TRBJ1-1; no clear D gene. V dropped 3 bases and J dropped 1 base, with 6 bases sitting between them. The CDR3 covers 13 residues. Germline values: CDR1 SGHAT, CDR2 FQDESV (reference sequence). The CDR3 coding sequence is TGTGCCAGCAGCTTGGGAGAGAACACTGAAGCTTTCTTT. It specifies CASSLGENTEAFF.

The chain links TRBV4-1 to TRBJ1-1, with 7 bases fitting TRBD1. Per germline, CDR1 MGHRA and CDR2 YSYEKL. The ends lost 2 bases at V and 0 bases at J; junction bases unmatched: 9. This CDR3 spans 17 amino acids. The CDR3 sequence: CASSQPQGRRMNTEAFF. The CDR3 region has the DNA TGCGCCAGCAGCCAACCACAGGGGCGAAGGATGAACACTGAAGCTTTCTTT.

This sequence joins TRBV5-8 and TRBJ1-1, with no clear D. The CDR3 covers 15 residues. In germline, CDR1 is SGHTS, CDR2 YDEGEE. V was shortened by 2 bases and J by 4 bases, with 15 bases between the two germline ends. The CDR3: CASSFVRSDGTEAFF. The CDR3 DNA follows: TGTGCCAGCAGCTTCGTCAGGTCGGATGGCACTGAAGCTTTCTTT.

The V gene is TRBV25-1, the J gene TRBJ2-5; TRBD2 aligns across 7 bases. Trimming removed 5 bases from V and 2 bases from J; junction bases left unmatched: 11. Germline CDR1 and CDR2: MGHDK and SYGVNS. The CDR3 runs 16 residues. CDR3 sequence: CASSPSAGGNQETQYF. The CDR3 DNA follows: TGTGCCAGCAGTCCCTCCGCCGGGGGGAATCAAGAGACCCAGTACTTC.

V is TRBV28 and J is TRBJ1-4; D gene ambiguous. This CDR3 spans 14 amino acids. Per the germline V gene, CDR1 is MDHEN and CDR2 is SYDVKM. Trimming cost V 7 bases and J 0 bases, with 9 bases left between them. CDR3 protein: CASIESTTNEKLFF. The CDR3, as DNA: TGTGCCAGCATTGAGAGCACAACTAATGAAAAACTGTTTTTT.

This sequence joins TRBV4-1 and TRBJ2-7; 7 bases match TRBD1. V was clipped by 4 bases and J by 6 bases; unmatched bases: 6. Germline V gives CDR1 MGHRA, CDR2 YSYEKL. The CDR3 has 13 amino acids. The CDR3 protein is CASSPTGKREQYF. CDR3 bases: TGCGCCAGCAGCCCGACAGGGAAGCGCGAGCAGTACTTC.

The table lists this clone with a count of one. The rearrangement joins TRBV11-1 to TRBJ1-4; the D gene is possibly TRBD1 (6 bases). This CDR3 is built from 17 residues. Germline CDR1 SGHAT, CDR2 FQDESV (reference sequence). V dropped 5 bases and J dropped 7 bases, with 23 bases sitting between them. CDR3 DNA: TGTGCCAGCAGCCCGACCGGGACAAATAAGGCTCTTGAAAAACTGTTTTTT. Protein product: CASSPTGTNKALEKLFF.

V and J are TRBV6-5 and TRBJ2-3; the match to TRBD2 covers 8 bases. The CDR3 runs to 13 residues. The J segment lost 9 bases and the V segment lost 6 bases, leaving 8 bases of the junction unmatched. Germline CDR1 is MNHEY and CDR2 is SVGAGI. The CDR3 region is CASRPPGLVTQYF. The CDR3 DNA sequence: TGTGCCAGCAGACCCCCGGGACTAGTAACGCAGTATTTT.

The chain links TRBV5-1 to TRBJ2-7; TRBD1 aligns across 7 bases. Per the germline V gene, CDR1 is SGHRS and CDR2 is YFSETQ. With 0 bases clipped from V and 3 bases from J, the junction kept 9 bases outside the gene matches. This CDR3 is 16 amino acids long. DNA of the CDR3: TGCGCCAGCAGCTTGGATGGACAGGCCAGGGGCTACGAGCAGTACTTC. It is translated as CASSLDGQARGYEQYF.

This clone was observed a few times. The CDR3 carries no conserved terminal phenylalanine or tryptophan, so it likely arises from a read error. This CDR3 reads CASSLQAESNQPQHV. For the CDR3, the DNA is TGTGCCAGCAGCTTACAGGCCGAGAGCAATCAGCCCCAGCATGTT. The V and J genes are TRBV5-5 and TRBJ1-5; D might be TRBD1 (5 bases). Trimming pared 2 bases from V and 1 base from J, leaving 10 bases between. CDR1 SGHKS and CDR2 YYEKEE come from the germline V gene (reference sequence). The CDR3 is made up of 15 amino acids.

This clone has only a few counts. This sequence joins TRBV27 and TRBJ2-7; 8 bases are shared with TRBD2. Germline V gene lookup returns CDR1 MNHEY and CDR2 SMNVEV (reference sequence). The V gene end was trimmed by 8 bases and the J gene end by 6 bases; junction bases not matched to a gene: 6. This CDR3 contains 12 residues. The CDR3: CASGGLGTEQYF. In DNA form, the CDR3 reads TGTGCCAGCGGGGGACTAGGGACCGAGCAGTACTTC.

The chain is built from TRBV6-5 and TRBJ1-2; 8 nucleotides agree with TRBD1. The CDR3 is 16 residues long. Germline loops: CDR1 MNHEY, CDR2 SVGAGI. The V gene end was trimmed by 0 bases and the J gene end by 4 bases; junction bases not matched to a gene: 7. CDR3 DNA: TGTGCCAGCAGTTACTCGTCAGGGGGCGAACGCTATGGCTACACCTTC. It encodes CASSYSSGGERYGYTF.

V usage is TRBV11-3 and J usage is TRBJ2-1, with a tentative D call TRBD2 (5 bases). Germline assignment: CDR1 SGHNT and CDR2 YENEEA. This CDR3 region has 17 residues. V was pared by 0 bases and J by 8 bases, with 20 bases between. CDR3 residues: CASSLELAGLRPHEQFF. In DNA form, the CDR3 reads TGTGCCAGCAGCTTAGAATTGGCGGGCCTGCGTCCCCATGAGCAGTTCTTC.

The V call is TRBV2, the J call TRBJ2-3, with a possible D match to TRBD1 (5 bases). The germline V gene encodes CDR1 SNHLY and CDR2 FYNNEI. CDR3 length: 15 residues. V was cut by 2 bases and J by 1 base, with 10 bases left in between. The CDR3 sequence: CASSERGGRTDTQYF. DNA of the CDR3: TGTGCCAGCAGTGAAAGGGGTGGGCGCACAGATACGCAGTATTTT.

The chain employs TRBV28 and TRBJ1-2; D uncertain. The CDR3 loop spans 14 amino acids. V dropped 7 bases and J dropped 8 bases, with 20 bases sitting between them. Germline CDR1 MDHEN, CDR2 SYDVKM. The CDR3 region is CASTIESSIGGYTF. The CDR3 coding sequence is TGTGCCAGCACCATTGAAAGTTCTATCGGGGGCTACACCTTC.

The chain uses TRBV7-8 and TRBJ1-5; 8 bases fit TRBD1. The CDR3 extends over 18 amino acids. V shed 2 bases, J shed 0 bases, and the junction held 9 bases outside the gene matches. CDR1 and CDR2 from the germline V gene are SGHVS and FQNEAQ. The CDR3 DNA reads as TGTGCCAGCAGCTTAAAGGACAGGGCCCTAGGTAGCAATCAGCCCCAGCATTTT. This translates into CASSLKDRALGSNQPQHF. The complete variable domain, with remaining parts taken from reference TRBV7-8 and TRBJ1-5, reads GAGVSQSPRYKVAKRGQDVALRCDPISGHVSLFWYQQALGQGPEFLTYFQNEAQLDKSGLPSDRFFAERPEGSVSTLKIQRTQQEDSAVYLCASSLKDRALGSNQPQHFGDGTRLSIL.

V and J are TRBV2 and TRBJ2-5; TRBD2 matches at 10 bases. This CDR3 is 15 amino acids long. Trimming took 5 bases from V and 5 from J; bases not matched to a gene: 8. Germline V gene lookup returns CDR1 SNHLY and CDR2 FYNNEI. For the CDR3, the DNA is TGTGCCAGCAGTTCGGCTAGCGGGAGAGCGGAGACCCAGTACTTC. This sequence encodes CASSSASGRAETQYF.

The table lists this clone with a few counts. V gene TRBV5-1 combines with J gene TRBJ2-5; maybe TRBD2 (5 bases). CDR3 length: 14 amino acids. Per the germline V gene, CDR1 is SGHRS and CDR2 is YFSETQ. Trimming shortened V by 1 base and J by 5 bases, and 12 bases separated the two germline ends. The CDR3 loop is CASSLRMGGETQYF. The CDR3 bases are TGCGCCAGCAGCTTGAGGATGGGCGGGGAGACCCAGTACTTC.

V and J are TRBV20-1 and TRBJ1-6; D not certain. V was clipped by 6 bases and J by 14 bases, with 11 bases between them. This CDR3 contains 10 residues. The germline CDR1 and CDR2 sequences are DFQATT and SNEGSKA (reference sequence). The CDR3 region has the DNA TGCAGTGCATCACAAGACTCCCTCCACTTT. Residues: CSASQDSLHF.